This T cell receptor beta chain was identified during a study of neurological immune-mediated disorders. The CDR3 covers 14 residues. Trimming shortened V by 3 bases and J by 1 base, and 8 bases separated the two germline ends. The V gene's germline CDR1 is LNHDA and CDR2 SQIVND (reference sequence). Whole-study findings and limits: The greatest degree of TCR clonal expansion was observed in HTLV-1-associated myelopathy, with the lowest in multiple sclerosis, below that of healthy controls. None of the CDR3 amino acid sequences found in expanded clones was shared across subjects. This suggests that the TCR-beta repertoires were private in all groups.

This clonotype was recorded at least ten times. What it binds is not known. 5'RACE generated cDNA with 10-nucleotide random UMIs. TCRdb passed the 5' RACE reads through MiXCR, listing each CDR3 protein once. The sample carries 40,000 or so distinct CDR3 sequences, 6% to 8.5% recorded once. PBMCs stored at -80 C, numbering 2 million, were the origin of the unsorted libraries. Sample: PBMCs. This sequence was found in a woman aged 40 to 50 in good health. The chain couples TRBV19 to TRBJ2-3; perhaps TRBD2 as D (6 bases). CDR3 nucleotide sequence: TGTGCCAGTAGTATTACGGGGGGCACAGATACGCAGTATTTT. This sequence encodes CASSITGGTDTQYF.